This T cell receptor (beta chain) originates from a study of glioma-infiltrating T cells after dendritic cell vaccination. Study-wide findings and caveats: TCR clonality showed no direct relationship with survival. Higher pretreatment TIL content predicted longer progression-free time and survival.

CDR3 length: 14 residues. V lost 3 bases to trimming and J lost 8 bases, with 11 bases between them. Per germline, CDR1 LNHDA and CDR2 SQIVND (reference sequence). This clone came up a few times. As yet, its antigen is unknown. The time point is: after dendritic cell vaccination, including at tumor progression/relapse. Selection required adequate fresh-frozen tumor tissue plus more than two years' survival data. Data came from immunoSEQ multiplex PCR; TCRdb stores just in-frame clones and leaves some out. In the table there are about 87,000 clones, roughly four fifths of which are singletons. The clonotype comes from a human donor with glioblastoma. The V gene is TRBV19, the J gene TRBJ1-6; D is perhaps TRBD1 (5 bases). The source was blood, collected after dendritic cell vaccination. The CDR3 coding sequence is TGTGCCAGTAGTATTTCACCCAGGGATTCACCCCTCCACTTT. Amino acids: CASSISPRDSPLHF.